A single sample gave rise to the 8 T cell receptor beta chains below, sequenced in a study of shared clonotypes between healthy human individuals. Generated by immunoSEQ multiplex PCR, the TCRdb table keeps only in-frame clones and is missing some. This sample carries 500,000 to 650,000 clones, around 81% of them seen once, and the ten largest clones take 12%. Specimen: PBMCs. The receptor set was obtained from a woman in her forties in good health. Some clones in this sample may be carry-over from other donors' samples.

A note on this clone: Only one base separates this from a far larger clonotype, so it likely reflects a read error. The chain employs TRBV30 and TRBJ1-1, with D unclear. The CDR3 contains 15 residues. The germline CDR1 and CDR2 sequences are GTSNPN and SVGIG (reference sequence). CDR3: CAWSVLPDQNTEASF. DNA for the CDR3: TGTGCCTGGAGTGTACTACCAGACCAGAACACTGAAGCTTCCTTT.

The chain has TRBV7-8 and TRBJ2-1, with 13 nucleotides matching TRBD2. The CDR3 consists of 20 residues. Germline CDR1 SGHVS, CDR2 FQNEAQ. With V trimmed by 2 bases and J by 3 bases, 13 bases remained unmatched. The CDR3 DNA reads as TGTGCCAGCAGCTTATGGAGTAGGGGACTAGCGGGGTCCAACTACAATGAGCAGTTCTTC. Protein product: CASSLWSRGLAGSNYNEQFF.

In this sample, this clone turned up many times. The chain carries TRBV19 and TRBJ2-5; weak D call: TRBD2 (6 bases). The germline V and J ends were trimmed by 9 bases and 5 bases, with 16 bases remaining between them. Germline V gives CDR1 LNHDA, CDR2 SQIVND (reference sequence). The CDR3 runs 13 residues. CDR3 loop: CASLGRFEETQYF. CDR3 DNA: TGTGCCAGCCTTGGGAGGTTCGAGGAGACCCAGTACTTC.

The V gene is TRBV7-2, the J gene TRBJ2-7; either TRBD1 or TRBD2 may fit D (5 bases each). Trimming cost V 6 bases and J 2 bases, with 14 bases left between them. The length of the CDR3 is 14 residues. Per germline, CDR1 SGHTA and CDR2 FQGNSA. CDR3 amino acids: CASSYLGTAYEQYF. The CDR3 nucleotides are TGTGCCAGCAGTTACTTAGGGACCGCCTACGAGCAGTACTTC.

This chain connects TRBV4-1 to TRBJ2-1; 9 nucleotides match TRBD2. The length of the CDR3 is 20 residues. The germline V gene encodes CDR1 MGHRA and CDR2 YSYEKL. V dropped 0 bases and J dropped 4; count of bases not matched to a gene: 16. CDR3 nucleotide sequence: TGCGCCAGCAGCCAAGAGCCCGGACATCGTAGCGGGAGCGGTTACAATGAGCAGTTCTTC. Protein: CASSQEPGHRSGSGYNEQFF.

J is TRBJ2-3 and V is TRBV2; D perhaps matches TRBD2 (6 bases). CDR1 and CDR2 from the germline V gene are SNHLY and FYNNEI. CDR3 length: 16 amino acids. V lost 3 bases and J lost 0, with 13 bases in between. The CDR3: CASSEGEAPSTDTQYF. The CDR3 region has the DNA TGTGCCAGCAGTGAGGGGGAGGCCCCTAGCACAGATACGCAGTATTTT.

The chain carries TRBV25-1 and TRBJ1-6; unclear D gene. Germline V gene lookup returns CDR1 MGHDK and CDR2 SYGVNS. With 7 bases removed from V and 7 bases from J, the gap between germline ends came to 17 bases. The CDR3 contains 15 residues. The CDR3 region is CASTPAGLENSPLHF. The CDR3 DNA reads TGTGCCAGCACTCCCGCGGGCCTCGAGAATTCACCCCTCCACTTT.

J is TRBJ2-1 and V is TRBV5-4, with 7 bases that match TRBD2. Trimming cost V 0 bases and J 2 bases; bases outside gene matches: 8. CDR3 length: 17 amino acids. The germline V gene encodes CDR1 SGHNT and CDR2 YYREEE (reference sequence). The CDR3 DNA reads as TGTGCCAGCAGCTTGGGGTCGGGCGGGAGACCCTACAATGAGCAGTTCTTC. The encoded protein is CASSLGSGGRPYNEQFF. Combining the CDR3 with reference TRBV5-4 and TRBJ2-1 gives the whole variable domain ETGVTQSPTHLIKTRGQQVTLRCSSQSGHNTVSWYQQALGQGPQFIFQYYREEENGRGNFPPRFSGLQFPNYSSELNVNALELDDSALYLCASSLGSGGRPYNEQFFGPGTRLTVL.